The 15 T cell receptor beta chains below were found in one sample sequenced in a study of blood T cell repertoires in COVID-19. Libraries were prepared by immunoSEQ multiplex PCR; TCRdb keeps only in-frame clonotypes and omits some of them. This sample has approximately 290,000 clones, with more than 80% found just once. The specimen was PBMCs or T cells enriched from blood (not recorded which). The receptors were gathered from a woman aged 25 to 39 who had recovered from COVID-19.

The J gene is TRBJ1-1, the V gene TRBV28; D uncertain. Germline V gives CDR1 MDHEN, CDR2 SYDVKM. The V end was cut by 5 bases, the J end by 8 bases, with 9 bases between. The CDR3 extends over 11 amino acids. The CDR3 nucleotides read TGTGCCAGCAGTCACTTGAAGGAAGCTTTCTTT. Protein product: CASSHLKEAFF.

The table lists this clone with a count of one. The chain combines TRBV30 with TRBJ1-6; TRBD1 matches at 9 bases. Losses at the gene ends were 1 base for V and 14 bases for J; bases not matched to a gene: 9. The germline V gene encodes CDR1 GTSNPN and CDR2 SVGIG (reference sequence). The length of the CDR3 is 14 residues. As DNA, the CDR3 is TGTGCCTGGAGTGCGGACAGGGGAGTTTTAGCCCTCCACTTT. Amino acid sequence: CAWSADRGVLALHF.

This clone has just one count. The chain is built from TRBV7-9 and TRBJ1-2, with a possible D match to TRBD1 (6 bases). The germline gives CDR1 SEHNR, CDR2 FQNEAQ (reference sequence). The CDR3 contains 16 residues. The ends were cut back, 1 base at V and 5 bases at J, with 17 bases in the middle. DNA of the CDR3: TGTGCCAGCAGCTTAGAAAAAGGACAGAGGTCATATGGCTACACCTTC. As protein: CASSLEKGQRSYGYTF.

This chain connects TRBV19 to TRBJ2-7; D not resolved. Germline loops: CDR1 LNHDA, CDR2 SQIVND (reference sequence). The CDR3 is 13 amino acids. The ends were cut back, 1 base at V and 2 bases at J, with 6 bases in the middle. CDR3 region: CASSIAKTYEQYF. The DNA of the CDR3 is TGTGCCAGTAGTATAGCCAAAACCTACGAGCAGTACTTC.

This chain uses TRBV28 with TRBJ2-3, with D perhaps matching TRBD2 (5 bases). The germline V gene encodes CDR1 MDHEN and CDR2 SYDVKM. This CDR3 region has 15 residues. Trimming took off 6 bases at V and 4 bases at J, with 17 bases between the two ends. This CDR3 is CASRYARASADTQYF. The CDR3 DNA follows: TGTGCCAGCAGATACGCGCGGGCGTCAGCAGATACGCAGTATTTT.

The V and J genes are TRBV28 and TRBJ1-2; 8 bases align to TRBD1. The junction had 9 bases not matched to a gene; V was cut back by 4 bases and J by 5 bases. Per germline, CDR1 MDHEN and CDR2 SYDVKM. The CDR3 consists of 15 residues. The CDR3: CASSSPPGQVYGYTF. CDR3 coding DNA: TGTGCCAGCAGTTCTCCACCGGGACAGGTGTATGGCTACACCTTC.

This clone was detected only once. The CDR3 DNA reads TGTGCCAGCAGCCCCCGTACCTACGAGCAGTACTTC. It specifies CASSPRTYEQYF. The J gene is TRBJ2-7, the V gene TRBV5-6, with unresolved D. The CDR3 contains 12 residues. Germline-derived CDR1 and CDR2 are SGHDT and YYEEEE. Trimming left V 4 bases short and J 2 bases short, with 7 bases between.

The genes are TRBV5-1 and TRBJ2-7; TRBD2 agrees at 11 bases. The V segment lost 5 bases and the J segment 0 bases; nucleotides outside the gene matches: 4. This CDR3 is 15 amino acids long. CDR1 SGHRS and CDR2 YFSETQ come from the germline V gene. The CDR3 sequence: CASSSGLAVSYEQYF. As DNA, the CDR3 is TGCGCCAGCAGTTCGGGACTAGCGGTCTCCTACGAGCAGTACTTC.

This clone was seen only once. This chain uses TRBV7-8 with TRBJ2-3, with 9 bases matching TRBD1. The CDR3 has 15 residues. Germline V CDR1 and CDR2: SGHVS, FQNEAQ. The ends lost 4 bases at V and 4 bases at J; junction bases unmatched: 6. The chain's CDR3 is CASSSRTGAADTQYF. The CDR3 coding sequence is TGTGCCAGCAGCTCACGGACAGGGGCCGCAGATACGCAGTATTTT.

This sequence joins TRBV4-3 and TRBJ1-4, with TRBD1 matching over 7 bases. The CDR3 covers 16 residues. V shed 4 bases and J 0 bases; nucleotides not matched to a gene: 5. The germline gives CDR1 LGHNA, CDR2 YSLEER. The CDR3: CASSLHGTATNEKLFF. In DNA form, the CDR3 reads TGCGCCAGCAGCCTGCATGGGACAGCAACTAATGAAAAACTGTTTTTT.

This clone was detected only a few times. V and J are TRBV6-2 or TRBV6-3 and TRBJ1-6, with D tentatively TRBD1 (5 bases). The V end lost 2 bases, the J end lost 8 bases, and 22 bases lay between the germline ends. Germline V gene sequence: CDR1 MNHEY, CDR2 SVGEGT. The length of the CDR3 is 18 residues. The CDR3 DNA follows: TGTGCCAGCAGTTACCCCGAGCGGGGGGTGAAATCGGATTCACCCCTCCACTTT. Amino acids: CASSYPERGVKSDSPLHF.

This clone was detected a few times. The J gene is TRBJ1-1, the V gene TRBV30, with D perhaps TRBD1 (6 bases). V was clipped by 1 base and J by 10 bases, with 10 bases between them. The CDR3 extends over 11 amino acids. Germline assignment: CDR1 GTSNPN and CDR2 SVGIG (reference sequence). DNA for the CDR3: TGTGCCTGGAGTGCAGGGGTGAGAGCTTTCTTT. This translates into CAWSAGVRAFF.

This clone was picked up one time. CDR3 sequence reads: CASSEYGTDLLASTDTQYF. For the CDR3, the DNA is TGTGCCAGCAGTGAGTACGGGACAGACCTTCTAGCGAGCACAGATACGCAGTATTTT. The V gene is TRBV28, the J gene TRBJ2-3, with a weak D call TRBD1 (7 bases). Deletions cut 5 bases from V and 0 bases from J, with 24 bases between. The CDR3 sequence is 19 residues long. CDR1 is MDHEN, CDR2 SYDVKM, per germline.

This CDR3 reads CASSFSRNEQFF. DNA of the CDR3: TGTGCCAGCAGTTTCTCCCGGAATGAGCAGTTCTTC. J is TRBJ2-1 and V is TRBV28, with D unresolved. Between the trimmed V and J ends, which lost 3 bases and 7 bases, there was a span of 7 bases. This CDR3 contains 12 residues. Germline assignment: CDR1 MDHEN and CDR2 SYDVKM. Drawing the rest from reference TRBV28 and TRBJ2-1, the complete variable domain is DVKVTQSSRYLVKRTGEKVFLECVQDMDHENMFWYRQDPGLGLRLIYFSYDVKMKEKGDIPEGYSVSREKKERFSLILESASTNQTSMYLCASSFSRNEQFFGPGTRLTVL.

The chain links TRBV4-2 to TRBJ2-3; 12 bases agree with TRBD2. Germline V gene sequence: CDR1 LGHNA, CDR2 YNFKEQ. This CDR3 comprises 19 residues. Trimming removed 0 bases from V and 1 base from J; junction bases left unmatched: 8. CDR3 DNA: TGTGCCAGCAGCCAAGATCAACTAGCGGGAGGTAGCGGCACAGATACGCAGTATTTT. The encoded protein is CASSQDQLAGGSGTDTQYF.